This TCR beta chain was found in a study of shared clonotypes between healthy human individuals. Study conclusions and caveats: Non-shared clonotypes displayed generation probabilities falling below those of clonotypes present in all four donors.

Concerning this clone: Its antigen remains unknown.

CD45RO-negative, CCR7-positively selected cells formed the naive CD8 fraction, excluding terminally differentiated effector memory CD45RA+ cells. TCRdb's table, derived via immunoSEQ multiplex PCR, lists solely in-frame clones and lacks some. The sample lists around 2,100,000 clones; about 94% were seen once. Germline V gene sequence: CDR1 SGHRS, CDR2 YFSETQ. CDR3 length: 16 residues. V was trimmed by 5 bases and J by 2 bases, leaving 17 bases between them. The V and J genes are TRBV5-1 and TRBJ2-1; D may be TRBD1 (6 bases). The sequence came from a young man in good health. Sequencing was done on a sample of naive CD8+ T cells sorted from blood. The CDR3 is CASSLPGTLTYNEQFF. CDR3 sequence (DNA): TGCGCCAGCAGTTTGCCCGGGACATTGACCTACAATGAGCAGTTCTTC.